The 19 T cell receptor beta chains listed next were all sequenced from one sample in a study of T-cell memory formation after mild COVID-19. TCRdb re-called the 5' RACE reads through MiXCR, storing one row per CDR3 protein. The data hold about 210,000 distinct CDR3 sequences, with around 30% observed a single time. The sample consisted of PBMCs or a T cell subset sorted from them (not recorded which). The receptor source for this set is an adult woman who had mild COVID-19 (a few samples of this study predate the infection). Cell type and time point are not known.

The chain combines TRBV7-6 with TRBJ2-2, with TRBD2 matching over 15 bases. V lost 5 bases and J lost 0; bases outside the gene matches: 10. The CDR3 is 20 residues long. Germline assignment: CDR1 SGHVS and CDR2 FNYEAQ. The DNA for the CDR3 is TGTGCCAGCAGCCACCTTCGGACTAGCGGGGGGGTCGCGAACACCGGGGAGCTGTTTTTT. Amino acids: CASSHLRTSGGVANTGELFF.

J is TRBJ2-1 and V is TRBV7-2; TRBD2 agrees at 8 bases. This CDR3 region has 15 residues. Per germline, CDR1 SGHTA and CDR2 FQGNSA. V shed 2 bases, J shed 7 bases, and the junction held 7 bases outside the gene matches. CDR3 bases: TGTGCCAGCAGCTTAAGTGGCGGGGGGCGTAATGAGCAGTTCTTC. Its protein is CASSLSGGGRNEQFF.

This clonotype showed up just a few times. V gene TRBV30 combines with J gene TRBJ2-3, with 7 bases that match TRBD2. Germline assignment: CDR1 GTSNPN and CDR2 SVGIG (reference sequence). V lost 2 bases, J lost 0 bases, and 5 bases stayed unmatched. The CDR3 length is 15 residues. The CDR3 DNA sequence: TGTGCCTGGAGTACCAGCGGGACCAGCACAGATACGCAGTATTTT. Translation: CAWSTSGTSTDTQYF.

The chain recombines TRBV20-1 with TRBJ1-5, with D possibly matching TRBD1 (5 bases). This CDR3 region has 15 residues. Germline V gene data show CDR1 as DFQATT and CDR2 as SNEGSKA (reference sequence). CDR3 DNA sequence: TGCAGCTCCACGCGTCAGGGTTATGGATATCAGCCCCAGCATTTT. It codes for CSSTRQGYGYQPQHF.

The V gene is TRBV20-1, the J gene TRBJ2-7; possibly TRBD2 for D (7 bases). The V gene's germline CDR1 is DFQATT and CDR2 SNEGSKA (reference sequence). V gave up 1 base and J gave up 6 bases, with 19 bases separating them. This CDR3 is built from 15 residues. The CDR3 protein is CSARVAGAGSGEQYF. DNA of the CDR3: TGCAGTGCTAGAGTGGCGGGGGCCGGGAGTGGCGAGCAGTACTTC.

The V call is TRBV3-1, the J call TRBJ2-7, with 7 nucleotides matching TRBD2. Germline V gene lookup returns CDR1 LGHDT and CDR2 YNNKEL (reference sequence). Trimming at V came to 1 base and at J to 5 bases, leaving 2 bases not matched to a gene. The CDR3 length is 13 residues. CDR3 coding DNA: TGTGCCAGCAGCCAAGCTAGCGGTAACGAGCAGTACTTC. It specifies CASSQASGNEQYF.

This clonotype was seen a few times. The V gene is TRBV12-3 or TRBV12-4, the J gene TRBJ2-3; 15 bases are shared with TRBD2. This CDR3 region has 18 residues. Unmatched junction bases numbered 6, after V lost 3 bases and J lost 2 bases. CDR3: CASSFLGTSGGTTDTQYF. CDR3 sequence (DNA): TGTGCCAGCAGTTTCCTGGGGACTAGCGGGGGGACCACAGATACGCAGTATTTT.

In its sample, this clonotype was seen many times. The CDR3 DNA follows: TGTGCCAGCAGCCAACAGGGGATTGAAAAACTGTTTTTT. This translates into CASSQQGIEKLFF. The V gene is TRBV3-1, the J gene TRBJ1-4; possibly TRBD1 for D (6 bases). This CDR3 has 13 residues. V gave up 2 bases and J gave up 7 bases, with 8 bases separating them. In germline, CDR1 is LGHDT, CDR2 YNNKEL (reference sequence).

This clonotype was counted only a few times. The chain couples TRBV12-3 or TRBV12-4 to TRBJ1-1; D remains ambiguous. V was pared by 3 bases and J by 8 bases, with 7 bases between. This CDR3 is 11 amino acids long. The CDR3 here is CASSLYREAFF. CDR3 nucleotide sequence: TGTGCCAGCAGTTTGTACCGGGAAGCTTTCTTT.

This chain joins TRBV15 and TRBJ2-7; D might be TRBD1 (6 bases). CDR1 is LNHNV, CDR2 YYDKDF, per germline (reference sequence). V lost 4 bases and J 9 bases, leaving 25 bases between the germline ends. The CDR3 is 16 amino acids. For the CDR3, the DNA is TGTGCCACCAGCATATCCAAAACCGATAACAGGGTAGGGCAGTACTTC. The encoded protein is CATSISKTDNRVGQYF.

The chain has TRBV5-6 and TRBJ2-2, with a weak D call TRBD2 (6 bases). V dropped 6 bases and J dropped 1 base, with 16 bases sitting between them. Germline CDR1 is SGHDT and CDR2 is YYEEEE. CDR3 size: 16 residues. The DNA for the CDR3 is TGTGCCAGCAACCCTGCGGGACGGAGGAACACCGGGGAGCTGTTTTTT. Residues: CASNPAGRRNTGELFF. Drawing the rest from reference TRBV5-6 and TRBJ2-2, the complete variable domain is DAGVTQSPTHLIKTRGQQVTLRCSPKSGHDTVSWYQQALGQGPQFIFQYYEEEERQRGNFPDRFSGHQFPNYSSELNVNALLLGDSALYLCASNPAGRRNTGELFFGEGSRLTVL.

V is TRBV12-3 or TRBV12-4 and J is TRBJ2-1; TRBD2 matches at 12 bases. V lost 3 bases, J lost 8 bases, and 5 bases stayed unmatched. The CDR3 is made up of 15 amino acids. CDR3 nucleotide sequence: TGTGCCAGCAGTTTCTGGACTAGCGGGAATGATGAGCAGTTCTTC. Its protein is CASSFWTSGNDEQFF.

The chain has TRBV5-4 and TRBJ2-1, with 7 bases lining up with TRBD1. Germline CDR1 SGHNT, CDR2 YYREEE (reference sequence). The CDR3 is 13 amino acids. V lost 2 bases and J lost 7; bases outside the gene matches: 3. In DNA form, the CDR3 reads TGTGCCAGCAGCTTTCAACAGGGGAATGAGCAGTTCTTC. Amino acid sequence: CASSFQQGNEQFF.

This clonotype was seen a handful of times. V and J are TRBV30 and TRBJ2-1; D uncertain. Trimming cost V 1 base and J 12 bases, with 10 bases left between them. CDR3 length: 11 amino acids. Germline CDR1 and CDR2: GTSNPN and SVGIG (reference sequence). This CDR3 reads CAWSAPLRQFF. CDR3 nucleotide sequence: TGTGCCTGGAGTGCCCCTTTACGGCAGTTCTTC.

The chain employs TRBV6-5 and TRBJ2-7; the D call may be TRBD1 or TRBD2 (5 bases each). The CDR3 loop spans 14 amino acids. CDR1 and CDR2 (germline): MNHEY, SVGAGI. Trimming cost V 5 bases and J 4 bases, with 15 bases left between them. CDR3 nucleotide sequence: TGTGCCAGCAGTCCCGTGAGGGGCGGGTACGAGCAGTACTTC. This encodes CASSPVRGGYEQYF.

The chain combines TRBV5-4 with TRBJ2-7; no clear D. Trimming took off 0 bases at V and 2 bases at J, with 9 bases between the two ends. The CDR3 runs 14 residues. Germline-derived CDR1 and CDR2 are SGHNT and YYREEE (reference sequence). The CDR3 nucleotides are TGTGCCAGCAGCTTGGGTCGGACGACCTACGAGCAGTACTTC. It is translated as CASSLGRTTYEQYF.

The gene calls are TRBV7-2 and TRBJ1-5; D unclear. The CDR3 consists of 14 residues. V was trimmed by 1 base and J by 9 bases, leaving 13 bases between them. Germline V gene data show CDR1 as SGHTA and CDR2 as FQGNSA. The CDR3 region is CASSLVGRERPQHF. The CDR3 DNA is TGTGCCAGCAGCTTAGTAGGGAGGGAAAGGCCCCAGCATTTT.

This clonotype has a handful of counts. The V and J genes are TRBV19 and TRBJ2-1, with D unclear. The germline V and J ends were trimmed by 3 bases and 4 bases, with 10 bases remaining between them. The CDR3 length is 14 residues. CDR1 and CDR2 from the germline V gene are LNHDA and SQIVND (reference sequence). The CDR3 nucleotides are TGTGCCAGTAGTATGAATTTCGTATACAATGAGCAGTTCTTC. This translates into CASSMNFVYNEQFF.

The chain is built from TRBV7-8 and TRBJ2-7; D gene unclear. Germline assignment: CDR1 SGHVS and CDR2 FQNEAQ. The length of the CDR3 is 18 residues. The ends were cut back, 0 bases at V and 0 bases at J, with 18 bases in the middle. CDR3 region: CASSLALQGIVASYEQYF. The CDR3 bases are TGTGCCAGCAGCTTAGCCCTTCAAGGGATCGTTGCCTCCTACGAGCAGTACTTC.